One sample yielded the 32 T cell receptor beta chains listed below, sequenced in a study of beta chain features in type 1 diabetes. Sequenced material consisted of expressed TCRB transcripts (all of the isolated RNA was reverse transcribed). Libraries were prepared by immunoSEQ multiplex PCR; TCRdb keeps only in-frame clonotypes and omits some of them. The profile shows some 270,000 clones, over 12% of them singletons. Material for sequencing was naive CD4+ T cells from blood. All receptors derive from a woman in her forties in good health.

The chain combines TRBV5-4 with TRBJ2-7, with TRBD2 matching over 13 bases. Per the germline V gene, CDR1 is SGHNT and CDR2 is YYREEE (reference sequence). V trimming: 5 bases; J trimming: 3 bases; junction bases outside the gene matches: 5. The CDR3 length is 15 residues. Here the CDR3 DNA reads TGTGCCAGCAGTTCGACTAGCGGGGGGTTCTACGAGCAGTACTTC. Translated, it gives CASSSTSGGFYEQYF.

This clone was counted between two and nine times. This chain uses TRBV18 with TRBJ2-7; TRBD2 agrees at 11 bases. V dropped 3 bases and J dropped 8; count of bases not matched to a gene: 9. CDR1 KGHSH and CDR2 LQKENI come from the germline V gene. The CDR3 totals 15 residues. The CDR3 protein is CASSPTSSGGRQQYF. The CDR3 DNA reads as TGTGCCAGCTCACCTACCTCTAGCGGGGGGCGACAGCAGTACTTC.

In its sample, this clone was seen a few times. The rearrangement uses TRBV7-2 and TRBJ2-7, with a possible D match to TRBD1 (6 bases). There are 13 residues in the CDR3. From germline, CDR1 is SGHTA and CDR2 FQGNSA. V was clipped by 4 bases and J by 0 bases, with 7 bases between them. CDR3 nucleotides: TGTGCCAGCAGCTCAGGGGCCTCCTACGAGCAGTACTTC. Amino acid sequence: CASSSGASYEQYF.

The DNA of the CDR3 is TGTGCCAGTAGTTCTGATGTTAGTAGCTCCTACGAGCAGTACTTC. Translating it yields CASSSDVSSSYEQYF. The chain uses TRBV19 and TRBJ2-7; D remains unclear. CDR1 is LNHDA and CDR2 is SQIVND in the germline V gene (reference sequence). This CDR3 region has 15 residues. V shed 5 bases and J shed 0 bases, with 14 bases lying between them.

V gene TRBV7-9 combines with J gene TRBJ2-7; D is unclear. This CDR3 is built from 14 residues. V lost 5 bases and J 2 bases, leaving 13 bases between the germline ends. CDR1 and CDR2 (germline): SEHNR, FQNEAQ (reference sequence). The CDR3 DNA follows: TGTGCCAGCAGCCCGGTAGGCAGCGCCTACGAGCAGTACTTC. It encodes CASSPVGSAYEQYF.

This clone was recorded a few times. The CDR3 DNA sequence: TGTGCCAGCAGCGTACCCATCACAGATACGCAGTATTTT. Amino acids: CASSVPITDTQYF. The chain uses TRBV9 and TRBJ2-3; D not certain. V was trimmed by 1 base and J by 2 bases, leaving 5 bases between them. Germline CDR1 is SGDLS and CDR2 is YYNGEE. This CDR3 has 13 residues.

The V call is TRBV9, the J call TRBJ1-5, with D perhaps matching TRBD1 (5 bases). The CDR3 spans 15 residues. Per germline, CDR1 SGDLS and CDR2 YYNGEE. The V gene lost 4 bases and the J gene lost 4 bases, with 15 bases spanning the gap. For the CDR3, the DNA is TGTGCCAGCAGCCCTACAGGCATGGGGAATCAGCCCCAGCATTTT. Translated: CASSPTGMGNQPQHF.

This clone was observed a handful of times. The chain carries TRBV6-5 and TRBJ1-4; weak D call: TRBD1 (6 bases). The germline gives CDR1 MNHEY, CDR2 SVGAGI. The CDR3 runs to 15 residues. V was shortened by 5 bases and J by 1 base, with 11 bases between the two germline ends. The CDR3 sequence: CASSRKQGTNEKLFF. CDR3 bases: TGTGCCAGCAGTCGGAAACAGGGAACTAATGAAAAACTGTTTTTT.

This clone has just a few counts. V is TRBV5-1 and J is TRBJ2-1; 8 bases align to TRBD2. J lost 4 bases, V lost 5 bases, and 11 bases had no gene match. Germline V gene sequence: CDR1 SGHRS, CDR2 YFSETQ. CDR3 size: 16 residues. DNA for the CDR3: TGCGCCAGCAGTGGGACGCCGGGAGGGGGTTACAATGAGCAGTTCTTC. Protein sequence: CASSGTPGGGYNEQFF.

In this sample, this clone turned up a few times. This chain connects TRBV2 to TRBJ1-1; TRBD1 might be the D (6 bases). The germline V gene encodes CDR1 SNHLY and CDR2 FYNNEI. Trimming removed 3 bases from V and 3 bases from J, with 14 bases in between. The CDR3 contains 15 residues. CDR3: CASSEAKGVYTEAFF. As DNA, the CDR3 is TGTGCCAGCAGTGAGGCAAAGGGGGTATACACTGAAGCTTTCTTT.

The V and J genes are TRBV5-1 and TRBJ1-2; TRBD1 might be the D (6 bases). The CDR3 runs to 13 residues. CDR1 and CDR2 (germline): SGHRS, YFSETQ. Trimming left V 6 bases short and J 4 bases short, with 13 bases between. CDR3 protein: CASTAGVGYGYTF. Here the CDR3 DNA reads TGCGCCAGCACGGCAGGGGTCGGCTATGGCTACACCTTC.

V usage is TRBV10-3 and J usage is TRBJ1-1; D is possibly TRBD1 (5 bases). This CDR3 region has 15 residues. In germline, CDR1 is ENHRY, CDR2 SYGVKD. V lost 6 bases and J 0 bases, leaving 14 bases between the germline ends. The CDR3 coding sequence is TGTGCCATCAGCGAACAGGTCCTCATGAACACTGAAGCTTTCTTT. Translating it yields CAISEQVLMNTEAFF.

This chain uses TRBV7-9 with TRBJ1-1; no definite D call. This CDR3 contains 13 residues. The V and J ends lost 5 bases and 5 bases respectively, with 12 bases between them. Germline CDR1 reads SEHNR; CDR2 reads FQNEAQ (reference sequence). CDR3 nucleotide sequence: TGTGCCAGCAGCCTTTGGGGAGGGACTGAAGCTTTCTTT. Translated: CASSLWGGTEAFF.

The rearrangement links TRBV7-9 to TRBJ2-3; 7 nucleotides align to TRBD1. Losses at the gene ends were 5 bases for V and 10 bases for J; bases not matched to a gene: 3. In germline, CDR1 is SEHNR, CDR2 FQNEAQ (reference sequence). The CDR3 has 11 residues. The CDR3 region is CASSPGGAQYF. In nucleotides, the CDR3 is TGTGCCAGCAGCCCAGGGGGAGCGCAGTATTTT.

The chain recombines TRBV29-1 with TRBJ1-1; D remains ambiguous. The germline V gene has CDR1 SQVTM and CDR2 ANQGSEA. The CDR3 is 14 residues long. Trimming cost V 4 bases and J 0 bases, with 12 bases left between them. This chain's CDR3 is CSVVNLLMNTEAFF. In DNA, the CDR3 is TGCAGCGTTGTCAACTTACTTATGAACACTGAAGCTTTCTTT.

There are a few counts of this clone. The chain recombines TRBV7-2 with TRBJ1-2; TRBD1 agrees at 9 bases. Germline V gene sequence: CDR1 SGHTA, CDR2 FQGNSA. The CDR3 totals 14 residues. V lost 5 bases and J lost 8; bases outside the gene matches: 9. Here the CDR3 reads CASSPGQGINGYTF. CDR3 nucleotides: TGTGCCAGCAGCCCAGGACAGGGGATTAACGGCTACACCTTC.

This clone turned up a few times. The gene calls are TRBV11-2 and TRBJ2-7; unclear D gene. Germline CDR1 SGHAT, CDR2 FQNNGV. The CDR3 loop spans 14 amino acids. The V and J ends lost 1 base and 0 bases respectively, with 7 bases between them. The CDR3 DNA follows: TGTGCCAGCAGCTTAGGGAGAGGCTCCTACGAGCAGTACTTC. Amino acid sequence: CASSLGRGSYEQYF.

This clone has just a few counts. The chain has TRBV7-9 and TRBJ1-1, with 7 bases matching TRBD1. The CDR3 contains 18 residues. V gave up 6 bases and J gave up 5 bases; unmatched junction bases: 21. Germline CDR1 is SEHNR and CDR2 is FQNEAQ (reference sequence). DNA of the CDR3: TGTGCCAGCAGGAAATCCAGGATGACAGGGAAGGAAGGAACTGAAGCTTTCTTT. As protein: CASRKSRMTGKEGTEAFF.

This clone has more than one count but fewer than ten. This chain links TRBV11-2 with TRBJ1-5, with TRBD1 identical over 11 bases. With 5 bases clipped from V and 6 bases from J, the junction kept 6 bases outside the gene matches. Germline CDR1 and CDR2: SGHAT and FQNNGV. This CDR3 has 15 residues. CDR3 coding DNA: TGTGCCAGCAGCGCCGGACAGGGGGCGGCTCAGCCCCAGCATTTT. It specifies CASSAGQGAAQPQHF. Full variable domain (rest looked up from reference TRBV11-2 and TRBJ1-5): EAGVAQSPRYKIIEKRQSVAFWCNPISGHATLYWYQQILGQGPKLLIQFQNNGVVDDSQLPKDRFSAERLKGVDSTLKIQPAKLEDSAVYLCASSAGQGAAQPQHFGDGTRLSIL.

This clone was counted only a few times. The J gene is TRBJ1-4, the V gene TRBV5-1; D call uncertain. Germline lookup yields CDR1 SGHRS and CDR2 YFSETQ. The CDR3 has 17 residues. V was pared by 1 base and J by 6 bases, with 19 bases between. The CDR3 loop is CASSLFGKRPTDEKLFF. The CDR3 DNA is TGCGCCAGCAGCTTGTTCGGGAAACGACCGACTGATGAAAAACTGTTTTTT.

This clone was counted many times. The rearrangement joins TRBV7-2 to TRBJ2-7; 9 bases fit TRBD1. V lost 5 bases to trimming and J lost 3 bases; unmatched junction nucleotides: 8. The CDR3 has 15 amino acids. Germline CDR1 SGHTA, CDR2 FQGNSA. The CDR3 DNA reads as TGTGCCAGCAGCCCCGGACAGGGGTTGAACTACGAGCAGTACTTC. Encoded protein: CASSPGQGLNYEQYF.

The sample holds a few counts of this clone. The V gene is TRBV2, the J gene TRBJ1-5; 7 positions match TRBD1. The V gene's germline CDR1 is SNHLY and CDR2 FYNNEI. This CDR3 contains 14 residues. The trim removed 7 bases at V and 1 base at J, leaving 4 bases unmatched. As DNA, the CDR3 is TGTGCCAGCACTTTCAGGGGGAGCAATCAGCCCCAGCATTTT. It specifies CASTFRGSNQPQHF.

This sequence joins TRBV15 and TRBJ1-5; 7 bases are shared with TRBD1. V lost 5 bases and J lost 4; bases outside the gene matches: 5. Germline CDR1 LNHNV, CDR2 YYDKDF (reference sequence). The CDR3 contains 14 residues. The CDR3 sequence: CATSLDRVNQPQHF. The CDR3 nucleotides read TGTGCCACCAGCCTTGACAGGGTAAATCAGCCCCAGCATTTT.

This clone was observed a few times. V is TRBV11-2 and J is TRBJ1-4, with D possibly matching TRBD1 (5 bases). The CDR3 totals 14 residues. Trimming left V 0 bases short and J 7 bases short, with 9 bases between. Germline V gene data show CDR1 as SGHAT and CDR2 as FQNNGV. The CDR3 loop reads CASSLDPQGEKLFF. The CDR3 DNA is TGTGCCAGCAGCTTAGATCCCCAGGGTGAAAAACTGTTTTTT.

This clone was observed a few times. This sequence joins TRBV19 and TRBJ2-2; D is perhaps TRBD1 (6 bases). The germline V and J ends were trimmed by 0 bases and 4 bases, with 9 bases remaining between them. The length of the CDR3 is 15 residues. Germline CDR1 LNHDA, CDR2 SQIVND (reference sequence). The CDR3 sequence is CASSIEAGVTGELFF. As DNA, the CDR3 is TGTGCCAGTAGTATAGAGGCAGGGGTCACCGGGGAGCTGTTTTTT.

The rearrangement links TRBV5-1 to TRBJ1-6, with D perhaps TRBD1 (5 bases). Per the germline V gene, CDR1 is SGHRS and CDR2 is YFSETQ. Trimming pared 0 bases from V and 7 bases from J, leaving 17 bases between. The CDR3 has 17 residues. CDR3 DNA: TGCGCCAGCAGCTTGGGGATACAGGCGAAAGGCAATTCACCCCTCCACTTT. Protein product: CASSLGIQAKGNSPLHF. The entire variable domain, with the rest obtained from reference TRBV5-1 and TRBJ1-6, is as follows: KAGVTQTPRYLIKTRGQQVTLSCSPISGHRSVSWYQQTPGQGLQFLFEYFSETQRNKGNFPGRFSGRQFSNSRSEMNVSTLELGDSALYLCASSLGIQAKGNSPLHFGNGTRLTVT.

V and J are TRBV9 and TRBJ2-6, with D maybe TRBD1 (5 bases). Per germline, CDR1 SGDLS and CDR2 YYNGEE. Deletions cut 0 bases from V and 0 bases from J, with 7 bases between. The length of the CDR3 is 16 residues. The CDR3 loop reads CASSVGQFSGANVLTF. The CDR3 nucleotides read TGTGCCAGCAGCGTAGGACAGTTCTCTGGGGCCAACGTCCTGACTTTC.

The chain combines TRBV7-9 with TRBJ2-7; weak D call: TRBD1 (6 bases). In germline, CDR1 is SEHNR, CDR2 FQNEAQ (reference sequence). This CDR3 is built from 14 residues. Trimming took off 3 bases at V and 3 bases at J, with 12 bases between the two ends. The CDR3 spells CASSFRDNLYEQYF. CDR3 in DNA: TGTGCCAGCAGCTTCCGGGACAACCTCTACGAGCAGTACTTC. Complete variable domain (other parts from reference TRBV7-9 and TRBJ2-7): DTGVSQNPRHKITKRGQNVTFRCDPISEHNRLYWYRQTLGQGPEFLTYFQNEAQLEKSRLLSDRFSAERPKGSFSTLEIQRTEQGDSAMYLCASSFRDNLYEQYFGPGTRLTVT.

The sample holds a few counts of this clone. V and J are TRBV7-2 and TRBJ1-5, with D possibly TRBD1 on 6 matching bases. CDR1 is SGHTA and CDR2 is FQGNSA in the germline V gene. Trimming took 5 bases from V and 7 from J, leaving 12 bases between them. The CDR3 contains 13 residues. Written as DNA, the CDR3 is TGTGCCAGCAGCCCCAGGGGTGGGCAGCCCCAGCATTTT. Encoded protein: CASSPRGGQPQHF.

This clone was seen a few times. V and J are TRBV5-4 and TRBJ2-3, with 8 bases lining up with TRBD1. Germline V gene lookup returns CDR1 SGHNT and CDR2 YYREEE (reference sequence). This CDR3 is 14 amino acids long. The V segment lost 4 bases and the J segment 1 base; nucleotides outside the gene matches: 2. DNA for the CDR3: TGTGCCAGCAGCCAGGGACAGGGCACAGATACGCAGTATTTT. Protein sequence: CASSQGQGTDTQYF.

The chain couples TRBV10-2 to TRBJ1-1, with 8 bases lining up with TRBD1. From germline, CDR1 is WSHSY and CDR2 SAAADI. V was pared by 6 bases and J by 0 bases, with 6 bases of the junction left unmatched. The CDR3 length is 15 residues. The CDR3 nucleotides read TGCGCCAGCAGCACAGGGGGTGGCATGAACACTGAAGCTTTCTTT. Encoded protein: CASSTGGGMNTEAFF.

This chain links TRBV10-3 with TRBJ2-7, with a tentative D call TRBD1 (5 bases). The V end lost 11 bases, the J end lost 7 bases, and 15 bases lay between the germline ends. Germline V lookup: CDR1 ENHRY, CDR2 SYGVKD. This CDR3 has 11 residues. The CDR3 DNA sequence: TGTGCCTCAGGGAAACTACGGGAGCAGTACTTC. Its protein product is CASGKLREQYF.